This T cell receptor (beta chain) appears in the sequencing data of a study of control samples from healthy donors and cancer patients. J lost 7 bases, V lost 4 bases, and 12 bases had no gene match. Germline V gene lookup returns CDR1 LNHDA and CDR2 SQIVND (reference sequence). This CDR3 is built from 17 residues. Libraries were prepared by immunoSEQ multiplex PCR; TCRdb keeps only in-frame clonotypes and omits some of them. The sample lists under 85,000 clones; roughly 80% were seen once. The gene calls are TRBV19 and TRBJ2-5; 13 nucleotides align to TRBD2. This receptor was taken from a woman in her 50s with lung cancer. Sequenced input: PBMCs. The CDR3 spells CASSTMWTSGGSGTQYF. The CDR3 bases are TGTGCCAGTAGTACCATGTGGACTAGCGGGGGTTCAGGGACCCAGTACTTC.